Sequencing of this TCR beta chain was carried out in a study of T cells in Graves' hyperthyroidism and ophthalmopathy. Whole-study results and caveats: Most thyroid clonotypes expanded above 0.001 appeared in blood too.

Duration under 3 months, a NOSPECS grade of at least 4, and a Clinical Activity Score of at least 3 characterized the ophthalmopathy patients. Diagnostic assessment was based on clinical symptoms, serum thyroxine and TRAb, thyroid ultrasound and orbital computed tomography. A roughly 10 ml volume of fresh peripheral blood provided the PBMCs. On this clonotype itself: The target antigen is unknown.

TCR beta CDR3 sequences were amplified from RNA transcripts. A first-round RT-PCR of the TCR CDR3 used the HTBI primer set. TCRdb used MiXCR to reprocess the multiplex PCR reads, holding one entry per CDR3 protein. The data hold almost 350,000 distinct CDR3 sequences, with about a sixth observed a single time. This CDR3 comprises 16 residues. The V gene end was trimmed by 4 bases and the J gene end by 5 bases; junction bases not matched to a gene: 8. Germline CDR1 and CDR2: MNHEY and SVGAGI. The sequenced material came from blood. The chain is built from TRBV6-5 and TRBJ2-5; 12 nucleotides align to TRBD1. This receptor was taken from a woman aged 35 to 49 with Graves' ophthalmopathy. The CDR3 DNA sequence: TGTGCCAGCAGTTTACTCGGGACAGGGGGCGACGAGACCCAGTACTTC. It encodes CASSLLGTGGDETQYF.